This entry is about one T cell receptor beta chain. The sample is drawn from a study of CD8 T cells in Susac syndrome. Random-hexamer reverse transcription was applied to 0.5 to 1 ug RNA. Using its own MiXCR run on the immunoSEQ multiplex PCR reads, TCRdb lists one record per CDR3 protein. The table has around 62,000 distinct CDR3 sequences, about 92% seen once; the top ten hold about 0.21%. V dropped 2 bases and J dropped 5 bases, with 7 bases sitting between them. There are 12 residues in the CDR3. CDR1 and CDR2 from the germline V gene are SGHDT and YYEEEE. Sequencing was carried out using CD8+ T cells from PBMCs. This receptor was identified in a human donor in good health. This rearrangement joins TRBV5-6 to TRBJ1-1; D remains unclear. The CDR3 here is CASSLTWTEAFF. CDR3 bases: TGTGCCAGCAGCTTAACCTGGACTGAAGCTTTCTTT.